The 13 T cell receptor beta chains reported below all come from one sample, sequenced in a study of cytomegalovirus exposure and HLA in healthy donors. The PCR used 60 Vbeta and 13 Jbeta primers. Sequenced by immunoSEQ multiplex PCR; TCRdb stores in-frame clones only, minus some. The table lists some 84,000 clones, roughly 80% of them singletons. The sample comprised PBMCs. The origin of the receptors is a boy between 10 and 17 years old in good health and CMV-seronegative.

The genes are TRBV6-5 and TRBJ1-2; 7 bases map to TRBD1. V trimming: 5 bases; J trimming: 6 bases; junction bases outside the gene matches: 3. The germline CDR1 and CDR2 sequences are MNHEY and SVGAGI. CDR3 length equals 12 residues. The CDR3 sequence is CASSPGTDGYTF. The CDR3 DNA reads TGTGCCAGCAGTCCCGGGACAGATGGCTACACCTTC.

The CDR3: CASSPTANTEAFF. DNA of the CDR3: TGTGCCAGCAGCCCGACAGCGAACACTGAAGCTTTCTTT. The chain has TRBV11-3 and TRBJ1-1, with D perhaps TRBD1 (5 bases). V was cut by 5 bases and J by 1 base, with 8 bases left in between. The CDR3 sequence is 13 residues long. Germline loops: CDR1 SGHNT, CDR2 YENEEA.

This clone was detected a few times. The chain couples TRBV30 to TRBJ2-6; 8 bases agree with TRBD1. Trimming took 2 bases from V and 2 from J; bases not matched to a gene: 5. The length of the CDR3 is 16 residues. Germline lookup yields CDR1 GTSNPN and CDR2 SVGIG (reference sequence). CDR3 DNA: TGTGCCTGGAGTCCCTCAGGGGGCGCTGGGGCCAACGTCCTGACTTTC. Protein: CAWSPSGGAGANVLTF.

This clone was seen a few times. The rearrangement uses TRBV28 and TRBJ2-3; D ambiguous. The CDR3 consists of 14 residues. V was trimmed by 3 bases and J by 0 bases, leaving 7 bases between them. Germline CDR1 MDHEN, CDR2 SYDVKM. This CDR3 reads CASSLPGSTDTQYF. The CDR3 DNA follows: TGTGCCAGCAGTTTGCCCGGGAGCACAGATACGCAGTATTTT.

J is TRBJ1-2 and V is TRBV29-1; a possible D gene is TRBD1 (5 bases). The V gene lost 5 bases and the J gene lost 5 bases, with 9 bases spanning the gap. The length of the CDR3 is 11 residues. In germline, CDR1 is SQVTM, CDR2 ANQGSEA. CDR3 in amino acids: CSVIQGYGYTF. CDR3 coding DNA: TGCAGCGTTATTCAGGGTTATGGCTACACCTTC.

This chain joins TRBV4-1 and TRBJ1-4; 7 nucleotides match TRBD1. The CDR3 spans 16 residues. CDR1 is MGHRA and CDR2 is YSYEKL in the germline V gene. V shed 0 bases and J 7 bases; nucleotides not matched to a gene: 8. CDR3 residues: CASSQEPGGGGEKLFF. CDR3 bases: TGCGCCAGCAGCCAAGAACCAGGGGGTGGGGGTGAAAAACTGTTTTTT.

The gene calls are TRBV7-9 and TRBJ1-1, with D uncertain. Germline CDR1 is SEHNR and CDR2 is FQNEAQ (reference sequence). CDR3 size: 16 residues. With 1 base removed from V and 0 bases from J, the gap between germline ends came to 12 bases. The CDR3 sequence: CASSLEPAALNTEAFF. As DNA, the CDR3 is TGTGCCAGCAGCTTAGAACCCGCGGCCCTGAACACTGAAGCTTTCTTT.

The chain employs TRBV10-3 and TRBJ1-5, with D possibly matching TRBD1 (5 bases). Germline CDR1 and CDR2: ENHRY and SYGVKD. The CDR3 is 13 residues long. V dropped 3 bases and J dropped 3 bases, with 6 bases sitting between them. The CDR3 nucleotides read TGTGCCATCAGTGAACAGGTCAATCAGCCCCAGCATTTT. Its translation is CAISEQVNQPQHF.

The chain combines TRBV18 with TRBJ1-1; 7 nucleotides line up with TRBD1. J was trimmed by 1 base and V by 2 bases; bases with no gene match: 1. Germline loops: CDR1 KGHSH, CDR2 LQKENI. The CDR3 length is 14 residues. CDR3 coding DNA: TGTGCCAGCTCACCAAGGACAGGGAACACTGAAGCTTTCTTT. This translates into CASSPRTGNTEAFF.

The rearrangement joins TRBV29-1 to TRBJ2-7; D perhaps matches TRBD1 (6 bases). This CDR3 comprises 13 residues. The ends were cut back, 7 bases at V and 5 bases at J, with 18 bases in the middle. Germline V gene lookup returns CDR1 SQVTM and CDR2 ANQGSEA. DNA of the CDR3: TGCAGCGCCCACACAGGGATCGGCAACGAGCAGTACTTC. Translated, it gives CSAHTGIGNEQYF.

The chain carries TRBV19 and TRBJ1-1, with TRBD1 matching 8 bases. This CDR3 has 13 amino acids. Germline lookup yields CDR1 LNHDA and CDR2 SQIVND (reference sequence). J lost 7 bases, V lost 6 bases, and 7 bases had no gene match. This CDR3 reads CASRITGGSEAFF. The CDR3 DNA reads TGTGCCAGTAGGATTACAGGGGGTAGTGAAGCTTTCTTT.

The chain uses TRBV7-3 and TRBJ2-5; perhaps TRBD2 as D (6 bases). The CDR3 consists of 13 residues. V shed 2 bases and J shed 5 bases, with 9 bases lying between them. Germline CDR1 is SGHTA and CDR2 is FQGTGA. In nucleotides, the CDR3 is TGTGCCAGCAGCTTAGCTAGCGCCGAGACCCAGTACTTC. It yields the protein CASSLASAETQYF.

CDR3 nucleotide sequence: TGTGCCAGCAGCTTGGGGACAGGGGATGAAAAACTGTTTTTT. Protein product: CASSLGTGDEKLFF. The V and J genes are TRBV5-4 and TRBJ1-4, with TRBD1 matching over 9 bases. Germline V gene lookup returns CDR1 SGHNT and CDR2 YYREEE (reference sequence). This CDR3 is built from 14 residues. With 0 bases clipped from V and 6 bases from J, the junction kept 0 bases outside the gene matches. Supplemented by reference TRBV5-4 and TRBJ1-4, the full variable domain reads ETGVTQSPTHLIKTRGQQVTLRCSSQSGHNTVSWYQQALGQGPQFIFQYYREEENGRGNFPPRFSGLQFPNYSSELNVNALELDDSALYLCASSLGTGDEKLFFGSGTQLSVL.